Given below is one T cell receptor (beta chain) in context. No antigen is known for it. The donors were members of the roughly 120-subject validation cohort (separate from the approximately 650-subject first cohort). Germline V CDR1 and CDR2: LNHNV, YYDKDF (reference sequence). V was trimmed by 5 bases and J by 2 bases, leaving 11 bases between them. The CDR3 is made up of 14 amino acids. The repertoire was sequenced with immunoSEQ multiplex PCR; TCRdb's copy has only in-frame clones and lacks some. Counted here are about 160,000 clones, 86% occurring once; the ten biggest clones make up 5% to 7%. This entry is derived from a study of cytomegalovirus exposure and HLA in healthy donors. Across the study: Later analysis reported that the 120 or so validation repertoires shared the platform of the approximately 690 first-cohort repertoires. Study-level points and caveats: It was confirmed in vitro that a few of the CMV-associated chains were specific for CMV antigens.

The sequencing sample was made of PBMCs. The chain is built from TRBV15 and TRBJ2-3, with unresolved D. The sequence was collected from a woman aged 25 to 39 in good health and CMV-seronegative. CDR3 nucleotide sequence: TGTGCCACCAGCGTCGATGGTTTCACAGATACGCAGTATTTT. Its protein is CATSVDGFTDTQYF.